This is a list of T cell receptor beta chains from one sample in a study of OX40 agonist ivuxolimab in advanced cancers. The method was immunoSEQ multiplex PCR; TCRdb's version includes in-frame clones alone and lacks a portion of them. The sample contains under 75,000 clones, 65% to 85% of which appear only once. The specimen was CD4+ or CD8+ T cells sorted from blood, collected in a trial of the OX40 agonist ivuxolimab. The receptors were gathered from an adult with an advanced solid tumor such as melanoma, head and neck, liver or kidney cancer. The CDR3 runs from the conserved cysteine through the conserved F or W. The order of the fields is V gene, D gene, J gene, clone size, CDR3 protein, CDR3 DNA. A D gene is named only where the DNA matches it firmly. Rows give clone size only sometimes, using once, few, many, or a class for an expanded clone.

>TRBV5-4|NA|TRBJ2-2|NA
CASSFARKGGELFF
TGTGCCAGCAGCTTCGCACGAAAGGGAGGGGAGCTGTTTTTT
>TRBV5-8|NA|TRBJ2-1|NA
CASSLDGKKSYNEQFF
TGTGCCAGCAGCTTGGACGGCAAAAAGTCCTACAATGAGCAGTTCTTC
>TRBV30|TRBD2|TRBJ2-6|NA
CAWSSRRTGGRSGANVLTF
TGTGCCTGGAGTTCCCGTCGGACGGGAGGCCGATCTGGGGCCAACGTCCTGACTTTC
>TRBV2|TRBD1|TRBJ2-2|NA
CASSEWDRAAGELFF
TGTGCCAGCAGTGAATGGGACAGGGCAGCCGGGGAGCTGTTTTTT
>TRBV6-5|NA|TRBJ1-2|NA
CASSYSRPGANYGYTF
TGTGCCAGCAGTTACTCCCGACCAGGAGCTAACTATGGCTACACCTTC
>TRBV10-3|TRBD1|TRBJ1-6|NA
CAIRDREDNSPLHF
TGTGCCATTAGGGACAGGGAAGACAATTCACCCCTCCACTTT
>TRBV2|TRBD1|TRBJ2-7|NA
CASRGQIFSYEQYF
TGTGCCAGCAGGGGACAGATTTTCTCCTACGAGCAGTACTTC
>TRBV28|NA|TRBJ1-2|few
CASSSGIYGYTF
TGTGCCAGCAGTTCAGGGATCTATGGCTACACCTTC
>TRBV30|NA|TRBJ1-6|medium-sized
CAWSVALNNSPLHF
TGTGCCTGGAGTGTAGCCCTAAATAATTCACCCCTCCACTTT
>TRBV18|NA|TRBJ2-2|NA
CASSPKGWGTGELFF
TGTGCCAGCTCACCAAAGGGATGGGGCACCGGGGAGCTGTTTTTT
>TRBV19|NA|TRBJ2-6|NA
CASRTQQAGANVLTF
TGTGCCAGTAGGACCCAACAAGCCGGGGCCAACGTCCTGACTTTC
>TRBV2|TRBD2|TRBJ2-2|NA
CASSEAGTSGGQTGELFF
TGTGCCAGCAGTGAAGCGGGGACTAGCGGGGGGCAGACCGGGGAGCTGTTTTTT
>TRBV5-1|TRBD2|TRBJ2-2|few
CASSLGTSGGMNTGELFF
TGCGCCAGCAGCCTAGGAACTAGCGGGGGGATGAACACCGGGGAGCTGTTTTTT
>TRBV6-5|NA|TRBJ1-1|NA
CASTTNTEAFF
TGTGCCAGCACCACAAACACTGAAGCTTTCTTT
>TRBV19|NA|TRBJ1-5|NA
CASSTLSNQPQHF
TGTGCCAGTAGTACCCTAAGCAATCAGCCCCAGCATTTT
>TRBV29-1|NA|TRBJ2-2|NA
CSVDVGRTGELFF
TGCAGCGTTGATGTGGGTAGAACCGGGGAGCTGTTTTTT
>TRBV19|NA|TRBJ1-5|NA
CASSTYHIRGSSNQPQHF
TGTGCCAGTAGCACCTACCATATCCGGGGGAGTAGCAATCAGCCCCAGCATTTT
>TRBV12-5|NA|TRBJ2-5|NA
CASGLLKETQYF
TGTGCTAGTGGTTTGTTAAAAGAGACCCAGTACTTC
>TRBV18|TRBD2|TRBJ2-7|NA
CASSTRGGGAAYEQYF
TGTGCCAGCTCAACCCGTGGCGGGGGGGCCGCGTACGAGCAGTACTTC
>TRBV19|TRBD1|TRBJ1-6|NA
CASRITYRGNNSPLHF
TGTGCCAGTAGGATAACCTACAGGGGGAATAATTCACCCCTCCACTTT
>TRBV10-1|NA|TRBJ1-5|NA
CARSCLDRDLNQPQHF
TGCGCCAGAAGTTGTCTCGACAGAGACCTCAATCAGCCCCAGCATTTT
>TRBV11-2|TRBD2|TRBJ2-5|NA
CASSPRGLAGGEQETQYF
TGTGCCAGCAGCCCCCGAGGCCTAGCGGGGGGGGAACAAGAGACCCAGTACTTC
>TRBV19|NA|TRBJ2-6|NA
CASSMRRGNSGANVLTF
TGTGCCAGTAGTATGAGGCGGGGTAATTCTGGGGCCAACGTCCTGACTTTC
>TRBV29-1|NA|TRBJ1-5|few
CSAAWGGGNQPQHF
TGCAGCGCGGCCTGGGGAGGTGGCAATCAGCCCCAGCATTTT
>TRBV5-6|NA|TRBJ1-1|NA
CASSLERRGWGPNTEAFF
TGTGCCAGCAGCTTGGAAAGGCGGGGGTGGGGCCCCAACACTGAAGCTTTCTTT
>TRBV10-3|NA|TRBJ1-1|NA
CASRKPTENTEAFF
TGTGCCTCTCGTAAACCGACGGAGAACACTGAAGCTTTCTTT
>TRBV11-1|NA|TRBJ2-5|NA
CASSQNRGGEETQYF
TGTGCCAGCAGCCAGAACAGGGGAGGAGAAGAGACCCAGTACTTC
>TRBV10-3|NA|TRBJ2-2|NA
CAISESSRPGTGELFF
TGTGCCATCAGTGAGTCCAGTCGGCCGGGCACCGGGGAGCTGTTTTTT
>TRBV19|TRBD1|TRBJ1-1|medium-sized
CATSRQGLSLAEAFF
TGTGCCACCTCGAGACAGGGTCTCTCTTTGGCGGAAGCTTTCTTT
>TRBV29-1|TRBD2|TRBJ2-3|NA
CSAIRDYTDTQYF
TGCAGCGCCATCCGGGACTACACAGATACGCAGTATTTT
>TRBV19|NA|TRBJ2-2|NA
CASTPRANTGELFF
TGTGCCAGTACCCCCCGCGCGAACACCGGGGAGCTGTTTTTT
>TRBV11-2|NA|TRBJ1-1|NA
CASSRDSAEAFF
TGTGCCAGCAGCCGAGACAGCGCTGAAGCTTTCTTT
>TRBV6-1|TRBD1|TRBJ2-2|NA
CASSEGPAGGTGELFF
TGTGCCAGCAGTGAAGGGCCCGCAGGGGGCACCGGGGAGCTGTTTTTT